This entry lists 8 T cell receptor beta chains sequenced from one sample in a study of cytomegalovirus exposure and HLA in healthy donors. The primer mix had 60 Vbeta and 13 Jbeta primers. Sequenced by immunoSEQ multiplex PCR; TCRdb stores in-frame clones only, minus some. The sample includes 85,000 to 120,000 clones, more than 70% of them seen just once. The sequenced sample was PBMCs. These receptors all come from a male donor in good health and CMV-seropositive.

This chain connects TRBV10-3 to TRBJ1-1, with 7 positions matching TRBD1. V dropped 7 bases and J dropped 1; count of bases not matched to a gene: 3. There are 13 residues in the CDR3. Germline lookup yields CDR1 ENHRY and CDR2 SYGVKD. CDR3 nucleotide sequence: TGTGCCATCATGCGACAGGGGAACACTGAAGCTTTCTTT. Protein sequence: CAIMRQGNTEAFF.

This chain links TRBV6-6 with TRBJ2-7, with TRBD1 as a possible D gene (6 bases). Germline CDR1 reads MNHNY; CDR2 reads SVGAGI (reference sequence). There are 14 residues in the CDR3. Trimming shortened V by 8 bases and J by 7 bases, and 21 bases separated the two germline ends. In nucleotides, the CDR3 is TGTGCCAGCCGCAATGGACAGATGTCTGGGGAGCAGTACTTC. Its protein product is CASRNGQMSGEQYF.

CDR3 residues: CASSLGEAPGYGYTF. The DNA of the CDR3 is TGTGCCAGCAGCTTAGGAGAGGCGCCGGGATATGGCTACACCTTC. The chain recombines TRBV7-9 with TRBJ1-2; D is uncertain. The germline CDR1 and CDR2 sequences are SEHNR and FQNEAQ (reference sequence). V lost 1 base, J lost 5 bases, and 14 bases lay in between. The CDR3 contains 15 residues.

V gene TRBV5-1 combines with J gene TRBJ1-1; D unresolved. V was pared by 0 bases and J by 1 base, with 10 bases between. The CDR3 loop spans 15 amino acids. Germline V lookup: CDR1 SGHRS, CDR2 YFSETQ. The CDR3 DNA sequence: TGCGCCAGCAGCTTGGTCGGTGGTAAGAACACTGAAGCTTTCTTT. Protein sequence: CASSLVGGKNTEAFF.

This clone was counted only a few times. CDR3 bases: TGTGCCAGCAGTTTCGACCGGGACTCCCACCGTTCAGAGACCCAGTACTTC. Protein sequence: CASSFDRDSHRSETQYF. The chain joins TRBV28 to TRBJ2-5; possibly TRBD2 for D (6 bases). CDR1 and CDR2 from the germline V gene are MDHEN and SYDVKM. The CDR3 consists of 17 residues. Deletions cut 3 bases from V and 4 bases from J, with 21 bases between.

The rearrangement links TRBV7-6 to TRBJ2-3; TRBD2 agrees at 8 bases. Looked up from germline, CDR1 is SGHVS and CDR2 is FNYEAQ. This CDR3 is 17 amino acids long. The V gene end was trimmed by 5 bases and the J gene end by 1 base; junction bases not matched to a gene: 11. Here the CDR3 DNA reads TGTGCCAGCAGCACACGTAGCGGGATAGGTGGCACAGATACGCAGTATTTT. It yields the protein CASSTRSGIGGTDTQYF.

This chain joins TRBV27 and TRBJ1-4; 8 positions match TRBD1. The CDR3 covers 15 residues. Germline CDR1 reads MNHEY; CDR2 reads SMNVEV (reference sequence). V was pared by 6 bases and J by 0 bases, with 3 bases of the junction left unmatched. Here the CDR3 reads CASSETGATNEKLFF. CDR3 DNA: TGTGCCAGCAGCGAGACAGGGGCAACTAATGAAAAACTGTTTTTT.

The chain has TRBV5-1 and TRBJ1-3; a possible D gene is TRBD1 (6 bases). Germline V CDR1 and CDR2: SGHRS, YFSETQ. V shed 0 bases and J shed 3 bases, with 10 bases lying between them. This CDR3 has 15 residues. The CDR3 nucleotides read TGCGCCAGCAGCTTGGTGGGCAGGGGTGGAAACACCATATATTTT. Translated: CASSLVGRGGNTIYF.